Below are 5 T cell receptor beta chains sequenced from a single sample in a study of blood T cell repertoires in COVID-19. Method: immunoSEQ multiplex PCR; TCRdb's copy keeps in-frame clones and lacks some. Of fewer than 75,000 clones listed, about 88% are singletons. Sequencing was carried out using peripheral blood. The receptor set was obtained from a human donor in a cohort sampled during active COVID-19.

The rearrangement joins TRBV6-5 to TRBJ1-2; D remains ambiguous. The germline gives CDR1 MNHEY, CDR2 SVGAGI. The germline V and J ends were trimmed by 4 bases and 0 bases, with 6 bases remaining between them. The CDR3 loop spans 13 amino acids. In DNA, the CDR3 is TGTGCCAGCAGTTCCATAGCTAACTATGGCTACACCTTC. Translation: CASSSIANYGYTF.

V usage is TRBV7-2 and J usage is TRBJ2-2; a possible D gene is TRBD2 (6 bases). There are 18 residues in the CDR3. V lost 6 bases, J lost 1 base, and 21 bases lay in between. The V gene's germline CDR1 is SGHTA and CDR2 FQGNSA. The DNA of the CDR3 is TGTGCCAGCAGAACACATCCAATAGCGGTTGAGAACACCGGGGAGCTGTTTTTT. Its translation is CASRTHPIAVENTGELFF.

This clone was seen more than once but under ten times. CDR3 sequence reads: CASSLRGAHQPQHF. The CDR3 nucleotides are TGTGCCAGCAGCTTACGGGGGGCTCATCAGCCCCAGCATTTT. The V gene is TRBV7-8, the J gene TRBJ1-5; possible D gene TRBD1, 6 bases. Per the germline V gene, CDR1 is SGHVS and CDR2 is FQNEAQ. V lost 2 bases and J 5 bases, leaving 10 bases between the germline ends. The CDR3 loop spans 14 amino acids.

The chain combines TRBV7-9 with TRBJ2-3; TRBD2 agrees at 9 bases. The V gene's germline CDR1 is SEHNR and CDR2 FQNEAQ (reference sequence). Trimming cost V 5 bases and J 2 bases; bases outside gene matches: 5. The CDR3 spans 15 residues. In nucleotides, the CDR3 is TGTGCCAGCAGCCAGCTAGCGGGATCCACAGATACGCAGTATTTT. Translated: CASSQLAGSTDTQYF.

V usage is TRBV12-5 and J usage is TRBJ2-1; possible D gene TRBD2, 5 bases. In germline, CDR1 is LGHNT, CDR2 FRNRAP. V was pared by 2 bases and J by 1 base, with 15 bases between. The length of the CDR3 is 17 residues. This CDR3 reads CASGLSTDFLSYNEQFF. The CDR3 DNA sequence: TGTGCTAGTGGTTTGTCTACGGACTTTCTTTCCTACAATGAGCAGTTCTTC.